This T cell receptor (beta chain) came from a study of T cell responses to AZD1222 COVID-19 vaccine. Pooling covered second doses at about 4 or about 12 weeks. Using immunoSEQ multiplex PCR, the repertoire was profiled, and TCRdb retains in-frame clones only, with some absent. The sample yields 100,000 to 130,000 clones, nearly 90% seen once. Overall study results and limits: Donors were chiefly white British, with a greater number of females, and clonal diversity was perhaps underestimated. Vaccine-associated CD4 TCRs ranged over spike, dominating at 160-218 and 743-854. Just a handful of AZD1222 recipients tested seropositive at baseline.

There are 13 residues in the CDR3. Germline assignment: CDR1 SGHTA and CDR2 FQGNSA. V was cut by 5 bases and J by 0 bases, with 6 bases left in between. Regarding this clone: Its antigen is currently unknown.

The sample was peripheral blood, taken 28 days after the second AZD1222 dose. This clonotype was obtained from an adult who received the AZD1222 COVID-19 vaccine. V and J are TRBV7-2 and TRBJ2-3; no definite D call. CDR3 in amino acids: CASSNPSTDTQYF. The CDR3 DNA is TGTGCCAGCAGCAACCCTAGCACAGATACGCAGTATTTT.